These 9 T cell receptor beta chains were all obtained from the same sample, sequenced in a study of T-cell reconstitution after alpha-beta-depleted transplantation in children (dated by TCRdb to about 2016). Receptors were amplified or captured by PCR. For sequencing, an Illumina HiSeq 2500 was employed. TCR libraries were prepared with molecular barcoding, using unique molecular identifiers to normalize TCRbeta repertoire quantification. TCRdb applied fastp at Q25 and MiXCR to the public reads, then kept only in-frame beta chains. Rows matching on CDR3 protein sequence are summarized as one entry with the most common DNA and genes. In this sample the table shows more than 85,000 distinct CDR3 sequences, 10% of which occur a single time. 8% of the sample belongs to the ten largest clones. This material consisted of PBMCs from the stem cell graft donor, taken from the stem cell graft. These receptors were obtained from a human donor who donated a stem cell graft to a child with acute lymphoblastic leukemia.

This clonotype was counted ten times or more. The V call is TRBV7-6, the J call TRBJ1-6; no clear D. The V end was cut by 5 bases, the J end by 0 bases, with 8 bases between. CDR1 is SGHVS and CDR2 is FNYEAQ in the germline V gene. The CDR3 spans 15 residues. CDR3 bases: TGTGCCAGCAGCCCTTCTAGCTCCTATAATTCACCCCTCCACTTT. Protein sequence: CASSPSSSYNSPLHF.

This clonotype was observed a few times. The chain carries TRBV9 and TRBJ2-2; D possibly corresponds to TRBD2 (6 bases). The CDR3 runs to 15 residues. The V end lost 0 bases, the J end lost 6 bases, and 12 bases lay between the germline ends. Germline loops: CDR1 SGDLS, CDR2 YYNGEE. Here the CDR3 DNA reads TGTGCCAGCAGCGTAGTCCAGGAGGGAGCCGGGGAGCTGTTTTTT. It specifies CASSVVQEGAGELFF. Based on the CDR3 plus reference TRBV9 and TRBJ2-2, the full variable domain is DSGVTQTPKHLITATGQRVTLRCSPRSGDLSVYWYQQSLDQGLQFLIQYYNGEERAKGNILERFSAQQFPDLHSELNLSSLELGDSALYFCASSVVQEGAGELFFGEGSRLTVL.

This clonotype was observed once. This clone may be a read error of a much larger clone one base away. CDR3 nucleotides: TGTGGCAGCAGCTTAAACAGAGGTGAAAAACTGTTTTTT. Translated, it gives CGSSLNRGEKLFF. The chain links TRBV7-9 to TRBJ1-4; D uncertain. This CDR3 is built from 13 residues. The germline V gene encodes CDR1 SEHNR and CDR2 FQNEAQ (reference sequence).

On this clonotype: A read error may explain this, as a much larger clone is one base away. This chain links TRBV12-3 or TRBV12-4 with TRBJ2-6, with D possibly TRBD1 on 5 matching bases. CDR3 size: 14 residues. CDR3 nucleotide sequence: TGTGCCAGCAGTTTAGTGACTGGGGCCAACGGCCTGACTTTC. Translated, it gives CASSLVTGANGLTF.

This clonotype was seen at least ten times. J is TRBJ2-3 and V is TRBV5-5; no reliable D call. From germline, CDR1 is SGHKS and CDR2 YYEKEE (reference sequence). With 7 bases removed from V and 3 bases from J, the gap between germline ends came to 9 bases. The CDR3 covers 12 residues. The CDR3 loop is CASGHPTDTQYF. The CDR3 DNA is TGTGCCAGCGGCCACCCAACAGATACGCAGTATTTT.

The rearrangement joins TRBV6-1 to TRBJ2-5, with TRBD2 matching 10 bases. V dropped 6 bases and J dropped 5; count of bases not matched to a gene: 9. The CDR3 has 15 residues. Germline V lookup: CDR1 MNHNS, CDR2 SASEGT. Here the CDR3 reads CASSGSGGARETQYF. The CDR3 DNA follows: TGTGCCAGCAGCGGGAGCGGGGGGGCGCGTGAGACCCAGTACTTC.

This clonotype was seen ten or more times. The V and J genes are TRBV7-8 and TRBJ2-3; D unresolved. Trimming left V 4 bases short and J 3 bases short, with 14 bases between. Germline CDR1 reads SGHVS; CDR2 reads FQNEAQ. The CDR3 loop spans 15 amino acids. The CDR3 here is CASSSPGVGTDTQYF. The CDR3, as DNA: TGTGCCAGCAGCTCGCCAGGTGTTGGAACAGATACGCAGTATTTT.

This clonotype was counted at least ten times. CDR3 nucleotide sequence: TGCAGTGCTGCGGGACCCGGTTACGCAGAGCAGTACTTC. Translating it yields CSAAGPGYAEQYF. The rearrangement uses TRBV20-1 and TRBJ2-7; TRBD2 might be the D (6 bases). Germline V gene data show CDR1 as DFQATT and CDR2 as SNEGSKA (reference sequence). The CDR3 spans 13 residues. V lost 5 bases, J lost 7 bases, and 18 bases lay in between.

This clonotype was observed at least ten times. V gene TRBV7-9 combines with J gene TRBJ1-5, with D perhaps TRBD1 (5 bases). V lost 5 bases and J 5 bases, leaving 19 bases between the germline ends. The CDR3 covers 16 residues. Looked up from germline, CDR1 is SEHNR and CDR2 is FQNEAQ (reference sequence). CDR3 protein: CASSPSGAGDHQPQHF. The DNA of the CDR3 is TGTGCCAGCAGCCCAAGCGGGGCAGGTGACCATCAGCCCCAGCATTTT.